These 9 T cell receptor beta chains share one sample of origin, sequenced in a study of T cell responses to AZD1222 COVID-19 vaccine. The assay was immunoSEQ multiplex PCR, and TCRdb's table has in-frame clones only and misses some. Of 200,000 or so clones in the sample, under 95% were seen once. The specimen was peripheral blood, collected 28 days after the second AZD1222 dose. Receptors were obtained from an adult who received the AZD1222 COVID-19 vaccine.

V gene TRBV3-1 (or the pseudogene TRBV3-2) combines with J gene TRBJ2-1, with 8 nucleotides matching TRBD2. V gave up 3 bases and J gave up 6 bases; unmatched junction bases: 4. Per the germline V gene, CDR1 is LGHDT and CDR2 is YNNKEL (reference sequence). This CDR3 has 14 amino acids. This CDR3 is CASSHSGGGNEQFF. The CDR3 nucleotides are TGTGCCAGCAGCCATTCGGGGGGGGGCAATGAGCAGTTCTTC.

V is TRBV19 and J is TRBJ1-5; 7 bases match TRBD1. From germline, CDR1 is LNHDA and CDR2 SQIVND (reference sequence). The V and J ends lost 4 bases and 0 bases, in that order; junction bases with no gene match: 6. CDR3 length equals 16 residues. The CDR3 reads CASSNRRGYSNQPQHF. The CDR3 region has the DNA TGTGCCAGTAGTAATCGCAGGGGGTATAGCAATCAGCCCCAGCATTTT.

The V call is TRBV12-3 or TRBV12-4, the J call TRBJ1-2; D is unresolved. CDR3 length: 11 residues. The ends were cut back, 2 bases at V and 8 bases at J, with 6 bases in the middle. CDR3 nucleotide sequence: TGTGCCAGCAGTTTAAGGAACGGCTACACCTTC. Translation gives CASSLRNGYTF.

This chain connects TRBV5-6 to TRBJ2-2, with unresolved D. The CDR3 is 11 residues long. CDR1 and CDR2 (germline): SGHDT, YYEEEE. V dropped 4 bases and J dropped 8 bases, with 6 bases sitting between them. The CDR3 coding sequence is TGTGCCAGCAGCAGCAATGGGGAGCTGTTTTTT. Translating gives CASSSNGELFF.

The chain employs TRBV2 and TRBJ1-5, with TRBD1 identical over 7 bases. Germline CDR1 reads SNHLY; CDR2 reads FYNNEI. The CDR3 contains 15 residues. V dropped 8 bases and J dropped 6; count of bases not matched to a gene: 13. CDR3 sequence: CASLGNTGVGQPQHF. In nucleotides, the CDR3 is TGTGCCAGCCTGGGCAACACAGGGGTAGGTCAGCCCCAGCATTTT. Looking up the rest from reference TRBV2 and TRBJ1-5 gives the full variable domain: EPEVTQTPSHQVTQMGQEVILRCVPISNHLYFYWYRQILGQKVEFLVSFYNNEISEKSEIFDDQFSVERPDGSNFTLKIRSTKLEDSAMYFCASLGNTGVGQPQHFGDGTRLSIL.

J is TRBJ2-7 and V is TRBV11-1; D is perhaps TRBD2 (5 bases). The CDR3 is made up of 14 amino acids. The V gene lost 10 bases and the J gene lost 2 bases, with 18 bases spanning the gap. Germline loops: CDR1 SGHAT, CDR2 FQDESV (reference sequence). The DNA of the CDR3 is TGTGCCACGGGGAGCCGCGAGGTGCCCTACGAGCAGTACTTC. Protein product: CATGSREVPYEQYF.

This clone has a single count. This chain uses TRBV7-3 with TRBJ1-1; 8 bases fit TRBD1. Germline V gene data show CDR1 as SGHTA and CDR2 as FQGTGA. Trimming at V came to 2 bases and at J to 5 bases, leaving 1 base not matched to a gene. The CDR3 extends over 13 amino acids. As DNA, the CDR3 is TGTGCCAGCAGCTTACAGGGGGCGACTGAAGCTTTCTTT. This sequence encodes CASSLQGATEAFF.

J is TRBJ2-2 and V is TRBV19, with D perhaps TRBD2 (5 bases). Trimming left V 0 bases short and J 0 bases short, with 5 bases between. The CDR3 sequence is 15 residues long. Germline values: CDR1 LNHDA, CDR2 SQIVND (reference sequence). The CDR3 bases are TGTGCCAGTAGTATAGACGGGGCGAACACCGGGGAGCTGTTTTTT. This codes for CASSIDGANTGELFF.

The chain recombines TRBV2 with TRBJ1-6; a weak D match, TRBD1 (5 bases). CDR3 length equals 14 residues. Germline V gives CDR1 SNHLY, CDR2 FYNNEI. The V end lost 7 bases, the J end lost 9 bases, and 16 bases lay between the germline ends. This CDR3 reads CASNSETVVSPLHF. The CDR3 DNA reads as TGTGCCAGCAACTCGGAGACAGTGGTTTCACCCCTCCACTTT.